This T cell receptor beta chain comes out of a study of beta chain features in type 1 diabetes. On this clone: Its antigen is not known.

The germline V and J ends were trimmed by 6 bases and 8 bases, with 13 bases remaining between them. The CDR3 spans 13 residues. From germline, CDR1 is MNHEY and CDR2 SMNVEV (reference sequence). The entirety of the isolated RNA underwent reverse transcription, so expressed TCRB transcripts were sequenced. TCRdb's table, derived via immunoSEQ multiplex PCR, lists solely in-frame clones and lacks some. The sample comprises about 660,000 clones, more than 13% of which are singletons, and 0.03% to 0.045% rests with the top ten. Over 95% purity was reached by all sorted populations. General observations from the study: Shortening of TCRB CDR3s, moderate but significant, appeared in all four CD4+ subsets of Type 1 diabetes patients.

Sequencing was done on a sample of naive CD4+ T cells from blood. This sequence was found in a man aged 18 to 29 with type 1 diabetes. This sequence joins TRBV27 and TRBJ1-4; maybe TRBD1 (5 bases). Written as DNA, the CDR3 is TGTGCCAGCAGCCTCGAGAGGGGAGAAAAACTGTTTTTT. It is translated as CASSLERGEKLFF.